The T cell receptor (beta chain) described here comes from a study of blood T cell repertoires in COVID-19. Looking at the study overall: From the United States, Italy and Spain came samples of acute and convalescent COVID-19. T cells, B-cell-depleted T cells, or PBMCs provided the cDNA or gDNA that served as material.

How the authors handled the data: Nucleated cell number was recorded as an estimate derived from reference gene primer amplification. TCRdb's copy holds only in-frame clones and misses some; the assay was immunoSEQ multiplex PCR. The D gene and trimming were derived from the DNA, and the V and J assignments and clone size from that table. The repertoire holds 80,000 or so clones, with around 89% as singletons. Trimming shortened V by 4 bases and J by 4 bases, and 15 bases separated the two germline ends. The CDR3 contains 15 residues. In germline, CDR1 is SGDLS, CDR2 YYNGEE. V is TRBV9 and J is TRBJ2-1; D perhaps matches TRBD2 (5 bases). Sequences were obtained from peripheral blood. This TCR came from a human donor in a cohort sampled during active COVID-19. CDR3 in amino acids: CASSPLSSGYNEQFF. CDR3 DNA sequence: TGTGCCAGCAGCCCCCTAAGCAGCGGTTACAATGAGCAGTTCTTC.